This TCR beta chain was observed in a study of blood T cell repertoires in COVID-19. Between the trimmed V and J ends, which lost 6 bases and 4 bases, there was a span of 21 bases. There are 16 residues in the CDR3. Germline values: CDR1 MNHEY, CDR2 SMNVEV (reference sequence). Measured with immunoSEQ multiplex PCR; TCRdb has only the in-frame clones, and not every one. In the table there are around 360,000 clones, about 90% of which are singletons. V is TRBV27 and J is TRBJ1-1, with no clear D. The sample comprised PBMCs or T cells enriched from blood (not recorded which). The receptor's source is a woman between 25 and 40 years old who had recovered from COVID-19. This chain's CDR3 is CASRRLSPLAATEAFF. The CDR3 DNA reads as TGTGCCAGCAGGAGACTCAGCCCCCTTGCCGCCACTGAAGCTTTCTTT.